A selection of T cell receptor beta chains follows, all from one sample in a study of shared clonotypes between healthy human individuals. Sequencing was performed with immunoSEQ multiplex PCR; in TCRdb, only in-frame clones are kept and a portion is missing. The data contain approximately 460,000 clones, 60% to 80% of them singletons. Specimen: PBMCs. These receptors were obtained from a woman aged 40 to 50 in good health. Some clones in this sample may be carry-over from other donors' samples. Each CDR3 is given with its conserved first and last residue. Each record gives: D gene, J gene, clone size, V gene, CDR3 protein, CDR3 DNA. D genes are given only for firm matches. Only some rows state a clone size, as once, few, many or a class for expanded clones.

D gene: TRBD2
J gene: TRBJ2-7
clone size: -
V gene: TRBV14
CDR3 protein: CASSQALAGLSYEQYF
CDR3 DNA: TGTGCCAGCAGCCAAGCCTTAGCGGGGCTTTCCTACGAGCAGTACTTC

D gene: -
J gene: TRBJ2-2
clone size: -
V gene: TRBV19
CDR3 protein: CASRERAMNTGELFF
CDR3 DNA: TGTGCCAGTAGGGAAAGGGCGATGAACACCGGGGAGCTGTTTTTT

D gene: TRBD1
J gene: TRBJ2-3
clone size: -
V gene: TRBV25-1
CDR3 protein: CASSEGRTGLYTDTQYF
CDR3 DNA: TGTGCCAGCAGTGAAGGGAGGACAGGGCTATACACAGATACGCAGTATTTT

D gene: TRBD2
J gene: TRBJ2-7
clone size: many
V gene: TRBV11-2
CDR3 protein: CASSLAGGANYEQYF
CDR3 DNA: TGTGCCAGCAGCTTGGCGGGAGGGGCGAACTACGAGCAGTACTTC

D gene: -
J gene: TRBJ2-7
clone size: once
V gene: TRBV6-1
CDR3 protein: CASSTQRDNPEQYF
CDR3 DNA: TGTGCCAGCAGTACTCAGCGGGACAACCCCGAGCAGTACTTC

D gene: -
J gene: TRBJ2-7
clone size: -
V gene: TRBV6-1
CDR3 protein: CATHPYEQYF
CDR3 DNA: TGTGCCACCCACCCCTACGAGCAGTACTTC

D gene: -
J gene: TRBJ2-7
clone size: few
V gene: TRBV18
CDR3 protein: CASSPPGFRGYEQYF
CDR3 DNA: TGTGCCAGCTCACCACCGGGATTTCGGGGGTACGAGCAGTACTTC

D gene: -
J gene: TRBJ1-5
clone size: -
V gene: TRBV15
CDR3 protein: CATSRVGSNQPQHF
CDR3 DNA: TGTGCCACCAGCAGAGTTGGCAGCAATCAGCCCCAGCATTTT

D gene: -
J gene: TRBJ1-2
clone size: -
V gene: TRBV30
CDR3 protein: CACRWTASTYGYTF
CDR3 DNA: TGTGCCTGCAGATGGACGGCGAGTACCTATGGCTACACCTTC

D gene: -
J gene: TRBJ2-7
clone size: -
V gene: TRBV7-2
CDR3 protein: CASSLVRVSSYEQYF
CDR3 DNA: TGTGCCAGCAGCTTAGTGCGGGTGAGCTCCTACGAGCAGTACTTC

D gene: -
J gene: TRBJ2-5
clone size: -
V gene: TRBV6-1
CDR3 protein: CASSELAGVGSETQYF
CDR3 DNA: TGTGCCAGCAGTGAATTGGCTGGGGTGGGCAGCGAGACCCAGTACTTC

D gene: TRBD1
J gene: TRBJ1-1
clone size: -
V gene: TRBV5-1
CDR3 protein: CASSEGQGSTEAFF
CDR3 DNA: TGCGCCAGCTCCGAGGGACAGGGGAGCACTGAAGCTTTCTTT

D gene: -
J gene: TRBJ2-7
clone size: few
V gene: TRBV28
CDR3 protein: CASSLSWAATYEQYF
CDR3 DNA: TGTGCCAGCAGTTTGAGTTGGGCGGCAACCTACGAGCAGTACTTC

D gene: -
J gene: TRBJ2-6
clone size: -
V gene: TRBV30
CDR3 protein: CALGERGANALTF
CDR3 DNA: TGTGCCTTAGGGGAAAGGGGGGCCAACGCCCTGACTTTC

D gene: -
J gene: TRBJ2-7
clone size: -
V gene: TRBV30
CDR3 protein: CAWSVTSYEQYF
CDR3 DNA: TGTGCCTGGAGTGTCACGTCCTACGAGCAGTACTTC

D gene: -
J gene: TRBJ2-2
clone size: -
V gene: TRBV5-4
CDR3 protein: CASSPRGASSYTGELFF
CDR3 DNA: TGTGCCAGCAGCCCGAGGGGGGCTAGCTCCTACACCGGGGAGCTGTTTTTT

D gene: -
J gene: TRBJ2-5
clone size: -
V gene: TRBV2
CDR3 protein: CASRAEDETQYF
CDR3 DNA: TGTGCCAGCAGAGCGGAGGACGAGACCCAGTACTTC

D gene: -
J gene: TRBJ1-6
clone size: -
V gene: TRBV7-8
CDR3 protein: CASSSDRSSYNSPLHF
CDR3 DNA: TGTGCCAGCAGCTCAGACAGGAGCTCCTACAATTCACCCCTCCACTTT

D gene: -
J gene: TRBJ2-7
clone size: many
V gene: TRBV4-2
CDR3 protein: CASSQDEIREQYF
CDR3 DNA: TGTGCCAGCAGCCAAGATGAGATCCGGGAGCAGTACTTC

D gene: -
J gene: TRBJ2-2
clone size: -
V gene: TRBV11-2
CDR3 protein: CASSSQAGELFF
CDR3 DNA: TGTGCCAGCAGCTCTCAAGCCGGGGAGCTGTTTTTT

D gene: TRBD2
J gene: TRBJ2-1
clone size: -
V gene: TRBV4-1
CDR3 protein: CASSQDRGTSGRYNEQFF
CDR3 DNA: TGCGCCAGCAGCCAAGATCGGGGGACTAGCGGGAGGTACAATGAGCAGTTCTTC

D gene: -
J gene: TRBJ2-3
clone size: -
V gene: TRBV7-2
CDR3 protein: CASSQYLGKDTQYF
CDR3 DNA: TGTGCCAGCAGCCAATACTTGGGAAAAGATACGCAGTATTTT

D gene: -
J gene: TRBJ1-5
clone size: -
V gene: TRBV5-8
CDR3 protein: CASSLFSTAYSNQPQHF
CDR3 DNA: TGTGCCAGCAGCTTATTCTCGACAGCCTATAGCAATCAGCCCCAGCATTTT

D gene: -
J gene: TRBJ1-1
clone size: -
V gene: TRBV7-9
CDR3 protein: CASSLYSTEAFF
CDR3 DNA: TGTGCCAGCAGCTTATACTCCACTGAAGCTTTCTTT

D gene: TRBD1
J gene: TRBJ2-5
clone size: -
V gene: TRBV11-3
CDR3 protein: CASSPGTGIETQYF
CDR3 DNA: TGTGCCAGCAGCCCGGGGACAGGGATAGAGACCCAGTACTTC